This T cell receptor beta chain came from a study of vaccination and CD4 T cells after COVID-19. The overall study: From HCoV-229E, HCoV-OC43, HCoV-NL63 and SARS-CoV-2, overlapping spike peptides were used to stimulate the cells.

An Oncomine TCR Beta short-read assay was used to sequence the DNA from cultured CD4+ T cells. Each CDR3 protein gets one entry after TCRdb re-called the PCR reads with MiXCR. The data contain tens of thousands of distinct CDR3 sequences, around 33% of them seen just once; the ten biggest clones take up about 3%. Time point defined: late sampling 161 to 241 days after vaccination in a few convalescent patients. Regarding treatment: roughly 10-day PBMC culture with coronavirus spike peptide pools or control peptides (ViraFEST assay). V lost 3 bases and J lost 0, with 14 bases in between. Per the germline V gene, CDR1 is MGHDK and CDR2 is SYGVNS. This CDR3 has 16 amino acids. Points from the study as a whole: The authors studied relatively few convalescent patients and analyzed no early post-infection timepoints.

About this clonotype itself: Its antigen remains unidentified.

The sequencing used CD4+ T cells from blood, cultured in vitro, collected about 7 months after SARS-CoV-2 vaccination. The source of this sequence is a human donor who had recovered from COVID-19. This sequence joins TRBV25-1 and TRBJ1-1, with D possibly matching TRBD1 (5 bases). CDR3 DNA: TGTGCCAGCAGTGATCGATACACGGGGGTGAACACTGAAGCTTTCTTT. Translated, it gives CASSDRYTGVNTEAFF.